This TCR beta chain was observed in a study of shared clonotypes between healthy human individuals. Libraries were prepared by immunoSEQ multiplex PCR; TCRdb keeps only in-frame clonotypes and omits some of them. The sample has 1.6 million or so clones, approximately 96% seen once. The CDR3 is 15 residues long. The V gene's germline CDR1 is MDHEN and CDR2 SYDVKM. V gave up 6 bases and J gave up 4 bases, with 18 bases separating them. The origin of this receptor is a man aged 30-40 years in good health. Sequenced sample: naive CD4+ T cells sorted from blood. Subset specified: CD45RA+ positively selected. V usage is TRBV28 and J usage is TRBJ2-5; tentatively, D is TRBD1 or TRBD2 (5 bases each). The CDR3 is CASSWGKPGRETQYF. As DNA, the CDR3 is TGTGCCAGCAGCTGGGGCAAACCTGGGAGAGAGACCCAGTACTTC.